The source of this T cell receptor (beta chain) is a study of Ad26.COV2.S vaccination and SARS-CoV-2 variants. Study outcomes and limitations: Vaccinees reportedly had broad spike-specific CD8+ and CD4+ T cell responses. Analyses of TCR breadth and depth may have underestimated total T cell responses.

Treatment noted: roughly 20 received Ad26.COV2.S at low or high dose, single or two shots; 5 received placebo; per-sample allocation not given. It was on day 63 after the first vaccine or placebo injection that samples were taken. Within Boston, the person who donated was an adult of 18-55 years. The germline CDR1 and CDR2 sequences are MGHRA and YSYEKL. The germline V and J ends were trimmed by 3 bases and 7 bases, with 12 bases remaining between them. The CDR3 extends over 13 amino acids. Profiled with immunoSEQ multiplex PCR; TCRdb holds only in-frame clones, not every one. The sample lists more than 300,000 clones; around four fifths were seen once. With respect to this clone: Its antigen is unknown.

This clonotype was obtained from a person between 18 and 65 years old who received the Ad26.COV2.S COVID-19 vaccine or a placebo. The chain links TRBV4-1 to TRBJ2-5; maybe TRBD2 (7 bases). The sample here was peripheral blood, taken in a trial of Ad26.COV2.S vaccine versus placebo. CDR3 sequence: CASSHNREGTQYF. DNA of the CDR3: TGCGCCAGCAGCCATAACAGGGAGGGGACCCAGTACTTC.